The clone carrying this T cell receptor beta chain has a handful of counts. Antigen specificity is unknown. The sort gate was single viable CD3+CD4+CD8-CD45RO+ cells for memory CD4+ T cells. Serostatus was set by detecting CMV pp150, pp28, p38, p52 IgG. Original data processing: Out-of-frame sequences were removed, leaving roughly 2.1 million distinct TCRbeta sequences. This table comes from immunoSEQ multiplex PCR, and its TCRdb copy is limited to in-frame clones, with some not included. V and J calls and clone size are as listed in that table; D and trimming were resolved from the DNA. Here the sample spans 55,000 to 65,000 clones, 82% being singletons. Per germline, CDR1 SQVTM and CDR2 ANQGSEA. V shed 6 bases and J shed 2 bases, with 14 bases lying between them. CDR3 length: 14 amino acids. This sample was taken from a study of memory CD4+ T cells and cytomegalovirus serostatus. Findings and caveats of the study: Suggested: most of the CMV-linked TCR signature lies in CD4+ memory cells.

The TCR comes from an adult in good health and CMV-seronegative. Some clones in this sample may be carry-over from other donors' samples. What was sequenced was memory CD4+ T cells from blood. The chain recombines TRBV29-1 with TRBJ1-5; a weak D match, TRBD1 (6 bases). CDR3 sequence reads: CSVKGGGGNQPQHF. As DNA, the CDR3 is TGCAGCGTCAAGGGGGGGGGCGGCAATCAGCCCCAGCATTTT.